The following is a TCR beta chain sequence with its context. This entry is derived from a study of blood T cell repertoires in COVID-19. Study-level background: Donors in the United States, Italy and Spain gave samples during acute or convalescent COVID-19.

Repertoires were generated with immunoSEQ multiplex PCR, while TCRdb's copy carries only in-frame clones and drops some. Here the sample spans 200,000 to 300,000 clones, roughly 88% being singletons. Categorization into cohorts depended on clinical history that participants reported. CDR1 MNHEY and CDR2 SMNVEV come from the germline V gene (reference sequence). V lost 5 bases and J lost 5; bases outside the gene matches: 11. This CDR3 contains 15 residues. The TCR comes from a woman in her forties who had been exposed to COVID-19. The chain joins TRBV27 to TRBJ2-7; 8 bases align to TRBD1. The material sequenced was PBMCs or T cells enriched from blood (not recorded which). In nucleotides, the CDR3 is TGTGCCAGCAGTCCCTTTAGGGACAGGATACACGAGCAGTACTTC. Residues: CASSPFRDRIHEQYF.